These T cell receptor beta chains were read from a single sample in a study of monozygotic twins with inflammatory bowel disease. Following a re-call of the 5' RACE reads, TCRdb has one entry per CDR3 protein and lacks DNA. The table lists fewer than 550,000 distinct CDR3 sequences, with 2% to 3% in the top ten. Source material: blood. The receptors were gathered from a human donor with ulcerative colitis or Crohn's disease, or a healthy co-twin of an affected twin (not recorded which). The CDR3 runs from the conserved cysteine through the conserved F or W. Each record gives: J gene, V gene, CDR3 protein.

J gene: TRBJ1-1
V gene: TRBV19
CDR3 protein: CASSIDPVALDTEAFF

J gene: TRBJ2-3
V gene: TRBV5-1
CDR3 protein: CASSPNGGGTDTQYF

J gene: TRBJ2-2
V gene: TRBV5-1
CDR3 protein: CASSTQTSGGAVTGELFF

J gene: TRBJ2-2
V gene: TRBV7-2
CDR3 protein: CASSPWGEITGELFF

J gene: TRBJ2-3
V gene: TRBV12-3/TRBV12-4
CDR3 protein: CASSRNPSGGTSTDTQYF

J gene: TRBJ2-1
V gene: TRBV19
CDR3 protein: CASSQAGIYPYNEQFF

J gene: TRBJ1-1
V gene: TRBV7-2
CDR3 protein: CASSFLGTEGTEAFF

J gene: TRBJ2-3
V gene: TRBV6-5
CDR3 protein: CASSYWTEVGTDTQYF

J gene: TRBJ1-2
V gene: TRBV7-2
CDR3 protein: CASSYLGDRGNYGYTF

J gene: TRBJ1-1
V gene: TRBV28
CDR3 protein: CASKGGRTEAFF

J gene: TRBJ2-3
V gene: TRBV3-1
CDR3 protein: CASSLLAGGTQYF

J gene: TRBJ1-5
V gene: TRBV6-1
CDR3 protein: CASSGGQATGNQPQHF

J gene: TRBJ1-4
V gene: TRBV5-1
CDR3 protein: CASSTAGGKVEKLFF

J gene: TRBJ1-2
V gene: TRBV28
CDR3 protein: CASLTGGNGYTF

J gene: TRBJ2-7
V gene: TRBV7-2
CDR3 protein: CASSLKGVDYEQYF

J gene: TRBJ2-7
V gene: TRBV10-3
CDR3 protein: CAIRGTSRTYEQYF

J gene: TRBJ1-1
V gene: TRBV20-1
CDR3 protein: CSARGGHEAFF

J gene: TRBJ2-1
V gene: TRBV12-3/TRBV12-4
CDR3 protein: CASTPRDRYNEQFF

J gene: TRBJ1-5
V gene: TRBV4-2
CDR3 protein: CASSLLGGQPQHF

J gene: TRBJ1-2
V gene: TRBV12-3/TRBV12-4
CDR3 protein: CASSRDSYGYTF

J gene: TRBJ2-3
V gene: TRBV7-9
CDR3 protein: CASSLIAGGLDTQYF

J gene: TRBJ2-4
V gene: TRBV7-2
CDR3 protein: CASSLAGQGARNIQYF

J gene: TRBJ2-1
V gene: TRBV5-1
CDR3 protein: CASSLQGADEQFF

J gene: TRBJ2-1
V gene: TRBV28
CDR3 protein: CASSLEVRREQFF

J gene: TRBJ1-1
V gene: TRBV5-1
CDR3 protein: CASSLSGAWTEAFF

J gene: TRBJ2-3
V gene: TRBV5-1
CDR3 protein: CASSLRTSTDTQYF

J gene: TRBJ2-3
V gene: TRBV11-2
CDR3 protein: CASSLPRTSGVSTDTQYF

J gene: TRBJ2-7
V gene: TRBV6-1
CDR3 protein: CASSSRDSNYEQYF